The entry below gives a single T cell receptor beta chain sequence along with its context. Its antigen is not yet known. Base qualities were left out, and no much larger clone turns up one base away. Ficoll-Paque density gradient centrifugation was the method used to isolate PBMCs. The record originates from a study of T-cell memory formation after mild COVID-19 (dated by TCRdb to the early 2020s). With respect to the entire study: Most TCR sequence clusters were specific to one of the two donors. The cohort comprised two young, previously healthy adult volunteers, one female and one male. In two donors, T-cell clones that expanded and contracted after mild COVID-19 were tracked by sequencing TCRalpha and TCRbeta repertoires over time.

Study-level results and caveats: The study covered only two mild cases, and larger cohorts including severe cases with pre-infection samples were considered necessary. Contracting CD4+ clones were found mainly in CM and EM memory subsets, while CD8+ clones were enriched in EMRA. Some responding clones were found in pre-infection memory, which suggests that pre-existing cross-reactive memory T cells took part in the SARS-CoV-2 response. Clones contracting from day 15 to 85 had balanced CD4/CD8 phenotypes, while a second wave expanding from day 15 to 37 was biased towards CD4+. Whether the second-wave clones peaking on day 37 were SARS-CoV-2 specific was not confirmed.

The CDR3 covers 16 residues, taking in both the cysteine and the phenylalanine. Only the CDR3 DNA stays, 48 bases, in frame from base 1. The germline V gene yields LGHNA for CDR1 and YNFKEQ for CDR2. V and J lose 0 bases and 0 bases, and a span of 9 bases separates them. TCRdb records Illumina NovaSeq 6000 as the sequencer. TCRalpha and TCRbeta cDNA libraries were built by 5'RACE with constant-segment primers, adding sample barcodes and unique molecular identifiers. Trizol reagent was used to extract RNA from every sample. The libraries were amplified in two PCR steps, and the second step added a second sample barcode and Illumina TruSeq adapters. Libraries were sequenced on an Illumina NovaSeq with 2 x 150 bp paired-end reads. The study's own analysis went as follows. With migec v1.2.7, reads were demultiplexed and then collapsed into UMI-guided consensus sequences. Using mixcr v2.1.11, the UMI consensuses were aligned to TRA and TRB V and J templates and assembled into clonotypes. Expanded or contracted clonotypes were those called significant by both edgeR and NoisET, with noise models trained on biological replicates. For edgeR calls, the thresholds were a false discovery rate-adjusted p below 0.01 and a log2 fold-change of 1. PCA with hierarchical clustering of max-normalized trajectories of the 1000 most abundant clonotypes was used as exploratory dynamics analysis. Separately sequenced CD4+ and CD8+ repertoires were used to assign the CD4 or CD8 phenotype of responding clones. TCRdb trimmed public reads at Q25 via fastp, called clones via MiXCR and kept in-frame beta chains. Rows with one shared CDR3 protein collapse into an entry with the most common genes and DNA. TCRdb's processing, not the authors' own work, is the source of the V and J calls. Present in this sample are around 340,000 distinct CDR3 sequences, about 13% of which were seen just once. The ten largest make up about a fifth of the sample.

The sequence came from a man between 18 and 35 years old who had mild COVID-19 (a few samples of this study predate the infection). The sample titles of this study are shuffled in the database, so cell type and time point are left out; the donor was told from shared clones. The sequenced material came from PBMCs or a T cell subset sorted from them (not recorded which). Recombination joined TRBV4-2 with TRBJ1-5; a tentative D call is TRBD1 (5 bases match). The CDR3 reads as follows: CASSQEGGPSNQPQHF. The bases are TGTGCCAGCAGCCAAGAGGGGGGACCTAGCAATCAGCCCCAGCATTTT.